Listed below are T cell receptor beta chains from one sample, sequenced in a study of T cell responses to AZD1222 COVID-19 vaccine. Libraries were prepared by immunoSEQ multiplex PCR; TCRdb keeps only in-frame clonotypes and omits some of them. The top ten hold roughly 0.9% of the sample, which has 130,000 or so clones, roughly 93% seen once. The sequencing here drew on peripheral blood, taken on day 0 of AZD1222 vaccination. The source is an adult in good health. Both conserved end residues are part of each CDR3. The D gene is left open where the match is weak. Expanded clones get a size class; other rows say once, few or many, or leave the size out.

V,size,D,J,CDR3,DNA
TRBV6-1,few,NA,TRBJ1-1,CASSEGSGINTEAFF,TGTGCCAGCAGTGAAGGGTCTGGCATTAACACTGAAGCTTTCTTT
TRBV2,NA,NA,TRBJ1-6,CASSPLWDSPLHF,TGTGCCAGCAGTCCCCTTTGGGATTCACCCCTCCACTTT
TRBV10-2,NA,NA,TRBJ1-3,CASSEQGVSGNTIYF,TGCGCCAGCAGTGAACAGGGCGTCTCTGGAAACACCATATATTTT
TRBV24-1,NA,NA,TRBJ1-5,CATSDSRRNGQPQHF,TGTGCCACCAGTGATTCCCGACGAAACGGGCAGCCCCAGCATTTT
TRBV2,NA,TRBD2,TRBJ2-5,CASSPASGGLRETQYF,TGTGCCAGCAGCCCAGCTAGCGGGGGGCTTCGGGAGACCCAGTACTTC
TRBV15,NA,NA,TRBJ1-2,CATSRSLGRYNYGYTF,TGTGCCACCAGCAGATCTTTAGGGCGGTATAACTATGGCTACACCTTC
TRBV5-1,NA,NA,TRBJ1-2,CASSARDSNYGYTF,TGCGCCAGCAGCGCACGGGACTCTAACTATGGCTACACCTTC
TRBV11-2,NA,NA,TRBJ2-1,CASSLGLAGNEQFF,TGTGCCAGCAGCTTGGGACTCGCGGGTAATGAGCAGTTCTTC
TRBV11-3,NA,NA,TRBJ2-1,CASSTLDNEQFF,TGTGCCAGCAGCACTTTGGACAATGAGCAGTTCTTC
TRBV2,NA,NA,TRBJ2-1,CASSEVGGQTWIYNEQFF,TGTGCCAGCAGTGAAGTCGGCGGGCAAACTTGGATCTACAATGAGCAGTTCTTC
TRBV6-6,NA,TRBD2,TRBJ2-5,CASRPFLAGGGETQYF,TGTGCCAGCAGACCCTTTCTGGCGGGGGGCGGGGAGACCCAGTACTTC
TRBV18,NA,NA,TRBJ1-2,CASSNPLGEGSTF,TGTGCCAGCTCAAACCCTCTTGGGGAGGGGAGCACCTTC
TRBV7-8,NA,NA,TRBJ2-1,CASSPGFNEQFF,TGTGCCAGCAGCCCAGGGTTCAATGAGCAGTTCTTC
TRBV7-9,NA,NA,TRBJ1-2,CASSLMGRNYGYTF,TGTGCCAGCAGCTTAATGGGCAGGAACTATGGCTACACCTTC
TRBV2,NA,NA,TRBJ2-5,CASSLETQYF,TGTGCCAGCAGTCTCGAGACCCAGTACTTC
TRBV5-1,once,NA,TRBJ1-2,CASSPRNVVLGNGYTF,TGCGCCAGCAGCCCCCGTAATGTGGTCCTGGGGAATGGCTACACCTTC
TRBV29-1,NA,NA,TRBJ2-7,CSVVFQRVGRHYEQYF,TGCAGCGTTGTTTTCCAGAGGGTGGGGCGGCACTACGAGCAGTACTTC
TRBV10-3,NA,TRBD1,TRBJ1-5,CAGGTGGDQPQHF,TGTGCCGGCGGGACAGGGGGCGATCAGCCCCAGCATTTT
TRBV5-1,NA,NA,TRBJ1-2,CASSLGSLGVGYTF,TGCGCCAGCAGCCTGGGATCTCTTGGGGTTGGCTACACCTTC
TRBV5-1,NA,NA,TRBJ1-2,CASSLGTELLHGYTF,TGCGCCAGCAGCTTGGGGACAGAGCTATTGCATGGCTACACCTTC
TRBV19,few,NA,TRBJ2-7,CASRGGDALREQYF,TGTGCCAGTAGGGGAGGAGACGCTCTGCGCGAGCAGTACTTC
TRBV15,NA,NA,TRBJ2-2,CATSGGNTGELFF,TGTGCCACCAGCGGGGGCAACACCGGGGAGCTGTTTTTT
TRBV4-2,NA,TRBD2,TRBJ2-1,CASSQDGLAVGYEQFF,TGTGCCAGCAGCCAAGATGGGCTAGCGGTGGGATATGAGCAGTTCTTC
TRBV7-2,NA,NA,TRBJ2-7,CASSLTSALGNYEQYF,TGTGCCAGCAGTCTAACTAGTGCCTTGGGAAACTACGAGCAGTACTTC
TRBV3-1/TRBV3-2,NA,NA,TRBJ1-2,CASSPIGQYEGYTF,TGTGCCAGCAGCCCCATCGGACAGTATGAGGGCTACACCTTC
TRBV7-2,NA,TRBD1,TRBJ2-1,CATTQGANNEQFF,TGTGCCACCACACAGGGGGCAAATAATGAGCAGTTCTTC
TRBV2,NA,NA,TRBJ1-2,CATRQQGGGYGYTF,TGTGCCACCAGACAGCAAGGGGGAGGGTATGGCTACACCTTC
TRBV5-1,NA,NA,TRBJ1-1,CASSFNYIGRYNTEAFF,TGCGCCAGCAGCTTTAATTATATAGGCAGGTACAACACTGAAGCTTTCTTT
TRBV18,once,NA,TRBJ1-1,CASSPSQLNTEAFF,TGTGCCAGCTCACCATCCCAGCTGAACACTGAAGCTTTCTTT
TRBV27,NA,TRBD1,TRBJ1-2,CASSSRQGAAWGYTF,TGTGCCAGCAGTTCCCGACAGGGGGCAGCTTGGGGCTACACCTTC
TRBV6-1,NA,TRBD1,TRBJ1-6,CASSDRRQGGDNSPLHF,TGTGCCAGCAGTGACAGACGACAGGGAGGGGATAATTCACCCCTCCACTTT
TRBV7-2,once,NA,TRBJ2-1,CASSLVGEGLNNEQFF,TGTGCCAGCAGCTTAGTAGGAGAGGGGCTCAACAATGAGCAGTTCTTC
TRBV5-1,NA,TRBD1,TRBJ2-3,CASSWGTGGLDTDTQYF,TGCGCCAGCAGCTGGGGGACAGGGGGCCTGGACACAGATACGCAGTATTTT
TRBV5-1,NA,NA,TRBJ1-2,CASTRGRGYTF,TGCGCCAGCACCAGGGGCCGGGGCTACACCTTC
TRBV7-8,NA,TRBD1,TRBJ1-2,CASSLEAQGSNYGYTF,TGTGCCAGCAGCTTAGAAGCACAGGGGTCTAACTATGGCTACACCTTC